This T cell receptor beta chain was obtained from a study of T cells in Graves' hyperthyroidism and ophthalmopathy. Study information: Prior to any treatment, at the point of initial diagnosis, peripheral blood was collected.

A note on this clonotype: A single base separates this from a much larger clone, so it may be a read error. The CDR3 does not close with the conserved phenylalanine or tryptophan, likely indicating a read error.

The CDR3 loop spans 15 amino acids. Germline CDR1 reads MNHEY; CDR2 reads SMNVEV (reference sequence). V was pared by 4 bases and J by 2 bases, with 15 bases between. The investigators amplified TCR beta CDR3 regions from RNA transcripts. Researchers ran a first-round RT-PCR on the TCR CDR3 using the HTBI primer set. TCRdb called the multiplex PCR reads again in MiXCR, with one record for every CDR3 protein. Altogether about 380,000 distinct CDR3 sequences are present, approximately 15% being singletons, with the ten largest covering 9.5% to 11%. Those with hyperthyroidism were 18 to 65 years old, newly diagnosed, and ill for under 2 months. Exclusions: uncontrolled infection, other autoimmune disease, pregnancy, lactation.

Specimen: blood. The clonotype originates from a woman in her sixties or seventies with Graves' hyperthyroidism. V and J are TRBV27 and TRBJ2-7; either TRBD1 or TRBD2 may fit D (6 bases each). The CDR3 here is CASSSLRGTPYEQYS. Written as DNA, the CDR3 is TGTGCCAGCAGTTCCCTCCGGGGGACACCCTACGAGCAGTACTCC.